What follows describes a single T cell receptor beta chain. This sample stems from a study of shared clonotypes between healthy human individuals. An even split of each subset's genomic DNA across several immunoSEQ plates was performed. Generated by immunoSEQ multiplex PCR, the TCRdb table keeps only in-frame clones and is missing some. The sample carries roughly 500,000 clones, about 96% recorded once. The CDR3 consists of 19 residues. Germline V gene lookup returns CDR1 SGHAT and CDR2 FQDESV (reference sequence). V was cut by 2 bases and J by 0 bases, with 19 bases left in between. The clonotype originates from a woman in her 30s in good health. The V call is TRBV11-1, the J call TRBJ1-4, with D unclear. What was sequenced was naive CD4+ T cells sorted from blood. As for subset: CD45RA+ positively selected. The CDR3 sequence is CASSLNRARPPATNEKLFF. DNA for the CDR3: TGTGCCAGCAGCTTAAACCGGGCGCGCCCACCAGCAACTAATGAAAAACTGTTTTTT. Variable domain in full (rest from reference TRBV11-1 and TRBJ1-4): EAEVAQSPRYKITEKSQAVAFWCDPISGHATLYWYRQILGQGPELLVQFQDESVVDDSQLPKDRFSAERLKGVDSTLKIQPAELGDSAMYLCASSLNRARPPATNEKLFFGSGTQLSVL.